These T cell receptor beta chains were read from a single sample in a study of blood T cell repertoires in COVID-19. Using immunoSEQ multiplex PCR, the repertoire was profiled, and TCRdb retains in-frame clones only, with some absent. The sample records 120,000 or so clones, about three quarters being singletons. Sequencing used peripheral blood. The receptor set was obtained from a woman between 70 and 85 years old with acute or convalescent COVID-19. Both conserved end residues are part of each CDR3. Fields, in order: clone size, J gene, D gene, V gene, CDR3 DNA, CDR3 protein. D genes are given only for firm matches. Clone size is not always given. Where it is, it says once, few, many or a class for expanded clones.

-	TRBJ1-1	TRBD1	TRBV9	TGTGCCAGCAGCGTAGGGGACAGCCTCTTTGAAGCTTTCTTT	CASSVGDSLFEAFF
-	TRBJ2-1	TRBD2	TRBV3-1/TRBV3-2	TGTGCCAGCAGCCAGGGGACTAGCGCTTACAATGAGCAGTTCTTC	CASSQGTSAYNEQFF
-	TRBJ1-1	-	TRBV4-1	TGCGCCAGCAGCCAAGATCTAGAGGACACCAAAACCTTT	CASSQDLEDTKTF
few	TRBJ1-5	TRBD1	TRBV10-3	TGTGCCATCAGTGAAGGGACAGGGGATCAGCCCCAGCATTTT	CAISEGTGDQPQHF
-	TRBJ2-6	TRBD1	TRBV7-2	TGTGCCAGCACCCTGGGACAGGGGTCGGACGTCCTGACTTTC	CASTLGQGSDVLTF
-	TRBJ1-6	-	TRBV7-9	TGTGCCAGCAGCCTGGCGGCTCTTTATAATTCACCCCTCCACTTT	CASSLAALYNSPLHF
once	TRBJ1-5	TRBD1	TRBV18	TGTGCCAGCTCCCGAAATGGACAGGGAGTCCAGCCCCAGCATTTT	CASSRNGQGVQPQHF
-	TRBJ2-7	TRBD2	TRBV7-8	TGTGCCAGCAGCTTAGGGACTAGCGGTTTTGGGGAGCAGTACTTC	CASSLGTSGFGEQYF
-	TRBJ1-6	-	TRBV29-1	TGCAGCGTTGTAGTCCCACCACTGGATTCACCCCTCCACTTT	CSVVVPPLDSPLHF
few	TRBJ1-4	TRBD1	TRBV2	TGTGCCAGTGGGTCAGGGGGTCGAGAAAAACTGTTTTTT	CASGSGGREKLFF
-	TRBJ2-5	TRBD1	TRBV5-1	TGCGCCAGCAGCTTGAGTATTCGGGACAGGGGACAAGAGACCCAGTACTTC	CASSLSIRDRGQETQYF
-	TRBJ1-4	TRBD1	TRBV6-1	TGTGCCAGCAGTGAAGCCGGGACAGGGGTAGGGGAAAAACTGTTTTTT	CASSEAGTGVGEKLFF
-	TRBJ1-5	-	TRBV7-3	TGTGCCAGCAGCTTAGACAGAAATCAGCCCCAGCATTTT	CASSLDRNQPQHF
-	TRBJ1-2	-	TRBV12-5	TGTGCTAGTGGTTTGGAATACAGGGACTATGGCTACACCTTC	CASGLEYRDYGYTF
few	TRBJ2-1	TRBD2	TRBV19	TGTGCCAGTAGGACAAGCGGGAGCTCCTACAATGAGCAGTTCTTC	CASRTSGSSYNEQFF
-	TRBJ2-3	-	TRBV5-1	TGCGCCAGCAGCTTAGGAGCGGCCCAACTGGGCACAGATACGCAGTATTTT	CASSLGAAQLGTDTQYF
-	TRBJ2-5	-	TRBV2	TGTGCCAGCCAGGGTGACTTTGGGGAGACCCAGTACTTC	CASQGDFGETQYF
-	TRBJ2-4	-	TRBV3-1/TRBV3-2	TGTGCCAGCAGCCTCGGGCCGGAGGGTCACATTCAGTACTTC	CASSLGPEGHIQYF
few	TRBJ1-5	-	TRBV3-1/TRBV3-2	TGTGCCAGCAGCCAGGGGGCTTGGGGCAATCAGCCCCAGCATTTT	CASSQGAWGNQPQHF
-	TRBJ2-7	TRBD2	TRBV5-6	TGTGCCAGCAGCCTTGGGACTAGCAGCTACGAGCAGTACTTC	CASSLGTSSYEQYF
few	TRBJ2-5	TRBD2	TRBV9	TGTGCCAGCAGCCCAGGACTAGCGGGGGGCCGAGAGACCCAGTACTTC	CASSPGLAGGRETQYF
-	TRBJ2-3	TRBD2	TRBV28	TGTGCCAGCAGCTCCTTTAGCGGGACCCCCCCAGATACGCAGTATTTT	CASSSFSGTPPDTQYF
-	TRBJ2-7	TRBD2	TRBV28	TGTGCCAGCAGTTTGGCCGCGACTAGCGTCCACGAGCAGTACTTC	CASSLAATSVHEQYF
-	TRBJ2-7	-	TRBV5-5	TGTGCCAGCAGCACAACAGGGTTCTACGAGCAGTACTTC	CASSTTGFYEQYF
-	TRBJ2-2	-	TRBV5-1	TGCGCCAGCAGTACCTACGGACAGAACACCGGGGAGCTGTTTTTT	CASSTYGQNTGELFF
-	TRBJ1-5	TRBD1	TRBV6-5	TGTGCCGGCAACGGGACAGCCTATGGCAATCAGCCCCAGCATTTT	CAGNGTAYGNQPQHF
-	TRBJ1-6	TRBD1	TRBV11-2	TGTGCCAGCAGCTTAACGGACAGGGGGCTGTCACCCCTCCACTTT	CASSLTDRGLSPLHF
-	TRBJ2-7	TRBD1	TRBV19	TGTGCCAGTAGTCGCCGGGACAGGGTCTACGAGCAGTACTTC	CASSRRDRVYEQYF
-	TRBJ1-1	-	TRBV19	TGTGCCAGTAGTCCACGGACAAGGAGTGAAGCTTTCTTT	CASSPRTRSEAFF
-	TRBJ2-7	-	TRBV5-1	TGCGCCAGCAGCCCCCAGCCGATGTCGGGGGTGAGCTCCTACGAGCAGTACTTC	CASSPQPMSGVSSYEQYF
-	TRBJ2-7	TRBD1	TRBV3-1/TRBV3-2	TGTGCCAGCGGTGTGGGACAGGGCTACGAGCAGTACTTC	CASGVGQGYEQYF
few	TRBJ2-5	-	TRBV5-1	TGCGCCAGCAGCTTGTTTGGCGGGGCTTACGATGGGGCCCAGTACTTC	CASSLFGGAYDGAQYF
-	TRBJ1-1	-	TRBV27	TGTGCCAGCAGTTTCGGGACATCGAACACTGAAGCTTTCTTT	CASSFGTSNTEAFF
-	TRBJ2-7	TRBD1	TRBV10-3	TGTGCCATCAGTGGGGGCGCGGGACAGGGGGCTAGGGAGCAGTACTTC	CAISGGAGQGAREQYF
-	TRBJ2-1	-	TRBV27	TGTGCCAACAGCCCCCAGGGCGGCGAGCAGTTCTTC	CANSPQGGEQFF
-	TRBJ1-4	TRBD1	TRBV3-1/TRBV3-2	TGTGCCAGCAGCCAAGCGGACAGGGGGCGCGGGAAACTGTTTTTT	CASSQADRGRGKLFF
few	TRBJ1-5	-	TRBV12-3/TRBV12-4	TGTGCCAGCACCAACGCAGGGAAGGTCCAGCATTTT	CASTNAGKVQHF
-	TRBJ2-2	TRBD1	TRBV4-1	TGCGCCAGCAGCCAAGGGACAGGGGGAGTCGGGGAGCTGTTTTTT	CASSQGTGGVGELFF
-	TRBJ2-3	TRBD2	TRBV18	TGTGCCAGCTCACCACCGGCTAGCGGGGGGCCACGGAATACGCAGTATTTT	CASSPPASGGPRNTQYF
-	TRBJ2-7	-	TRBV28	TGTGCCAGCACCTTTCGGGACACGAACTACGAGCAGTACTTC	CASTFRDTNYEQYF
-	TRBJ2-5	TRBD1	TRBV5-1	TGCGCCAGCAGCCTAATGGGACAGCAAGAGACCCAGTACTTC	CASSLMGQQETQYF
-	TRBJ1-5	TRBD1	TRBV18	TGTGCCAGCTCACCTCAGGGGGCTGGCAATCAGCCCCAGCATTTT	CASSPQGAGNQPQHF
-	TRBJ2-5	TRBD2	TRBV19	TGTGCCAGTAGTATCCTCCCTGGACTAGCGGGAGGGATCCAAGAGACCCAGTACTTC	CASSILPGLAGGIQETQYF
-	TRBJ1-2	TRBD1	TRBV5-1	TGCGCCAGCAGCTTGGACCCAGGGGGCGTACGGTATGGCTACACCTTC	CASSLDPGGVRYGYTF
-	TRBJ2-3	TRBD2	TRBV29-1	TGCAGCGCGACTGGGGGGAGGGGCACAGATACGCAGTATTTT	CSATGGRGTDTQYF
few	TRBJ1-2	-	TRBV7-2	TGTGCCAGCAGCTTATCCACAAACTATGGCTACACCTTC	CASSLSTNYGYTF
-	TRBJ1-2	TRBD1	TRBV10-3	TGTGCCATCAGTGAGTCCCGGGACAGCTATGGCTACACCTTC	CAISESRDSYGYTF
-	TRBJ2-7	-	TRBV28	TGTGCCAGCAGTACCTACTACGAGCAGTACTTC	CASSTYYEQYF
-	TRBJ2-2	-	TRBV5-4	TGTGCCAGCAGCTTCGAGCCCGCGAACACCGGGGAGCTGTTTTTT	CASSFEPANTGELFF
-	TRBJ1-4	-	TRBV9	TGTGCCAGCAGCGTAGGAATAGCCAGTAATGAAAAACTGTTTTTT	CASSVGIASNEKLFF